Reported below is one T cell receptor (beta chain). Clones were read by immunoSEQ multiplex PCR, and TCRdb kept only the in-frame ones, dropping some. The sample has hundreds of thousands of clones, around 87% seen once; the top ten hold 0.0094%. Germline V gene data show CDR1 as SQVTM and CDR2 as ANQGSEA. This CDR3 has 15 amino acids. V dropped 2 bases and J dropped 5; count of bases not matched to a gene: 6. These data belong to a study of shared T cell receptors in the human thymus. Separately, the same data were catalogued under a study of human thymus T cells. That source reports: Corrective cardiac operations yielded the resected thymus tissue.

The chain carries TRBV29-1 and TRBJ1-4, with 9 bases that match TRBD1. This clonotype originated in a boy in the first two years of life with a congenital heart defect. The sample was thymocytes. The CDR3 bases are TGCAGCGTTGAACCGGGACAGGGACGGAATGAAAAACTGTTTTTT. Translating gives CSVEPGQGRNEKLFF.